This note documents a single T cell receptor beta chain sequence. This clonotype was picked up many times. Its specific antigen is unknown. No base-level quality is on record; no much larger clone is a single base apart. Only healthy Caucasian donors were included. The study also sequenced three unrelated non-twin adults: a male aged 18 to 30, a male aged 50 to 59 and a female aged 50 to 59. Using Miltenyi CD45RO+ enrichment and human naive T-cell isolation kits, memory (CD45RO+) and naive T cells were isolated from PBMC. The library was obtained by 5' RACE. TCRdb records Illumina HiSeq 2000 as the sequencer. A universal primer binding site was added through template switching, and the final cDNA carried a unique molecular identifier so that TCR cDNA molecules could be counted accurately. First-strand cDNA for TCR alpha and beta chains was synthesized from specific primers in the conserved constant-segment region. To control for contamination, each cDNA library was double barcoded with a SMART-Mk sample barcode plus Illumina barcodes. TruSeq adapter sequences along with Illumina sample barcodes were introduced in two successive PCR steps. TCR alpha and beta cDNA libraries were sequenced on the Illumina HiSeq platform with custom primers. In the original analysis: Unique molecular identifiers were extracted from raw reads with MiGEC, and CDR3 positions were determined with MiXCR. For each individual, recombination models were inferred using an EM algorithm with the repgenHMM and IGoR tools. Shared clonotypes were analyzed with the tcR package in R, and sharing was normalized by the product of cloneset sizes. To study raw recombination without the effects of thymic and clonal selection, out-of-frame nonproductive sequences were analyzed. TCRdb redid the processing of the public reads, applying fastp at Q25 and MiXCR, and retained in-frame beta chains. Duplicate CDR3 protein sequences are folded into a single record with the most common DNA and genes. These V and J calls are TCRdb output, not the study's own analysis. Recorded for this sample are roughly 690,000 distinct CDR3 sequences; 6% to 6.5% of them occurred a single time. 1.5% to 2% of the sample belongs to the ten largest clones.

Deletion took 3 bases off V and 6 bases off J, with a span of 16 bases between the germline ends. The cysteine opens and the phenylalanine closes a CDR3 of 14 amino acids. The kept DNA is CDR3 alone, 42 bases in frame from the first base. According to the germline V gene, CDR1 reads SGDLS and CDR2 reads YYNGEE. These data originate in a study of identical twins (dated by TCRdb to the mid-2010s). Looking at the study overall: To test whether fetal clonotypes persist, this study deep-sequenced TCR alpha and beta repertoires from monozygotic twins, from unrelated adults of various ages, and from cord blood. To rule out contamination, replicate twin experiments were performed at different times with different library preparation protocols.

Broad study findings and their caveats: Abundant cord blood beta clonotypes had fewer insertions, young adult naive repertoires showed a similar but weaker trend, and memory repertoires showed no such trend. Compared with coincidental sharing between unrelated individuals, out-of-frame TCR alpha sequences shared between twins had an excess of sequences with low generation probability. In monozygotic twins, out-of-frame TCR alpha sharing was systematically underestimated by recombination models, although the models agreed with sharing between unrelated individuals. Excess twin sharing in beta out-of-frame sequences was weaker because fewer shared sequences lowered the signal-to-noise ratio. Invariant T cells such as MAIT and iNKT could partly confound zero-insertion analyses, though diverse VJ usage argued against this for most clonotypes. Because the same donors could not be followed over many years, the conclusions depended on cross-sectional statistical analysis.

The sequenced sample consisted of naive T cells sorted from blood. Per the publication, the cell subset or site label means: cells isolated with a human naive T-cell isolation kit. The rearrangement joined TRBV9 to TRBJ2-7; tentative D gene TRBD2, with 6 bases matching. The sequence was obtained from a man aged 18-30 years in good health. In nucleotides, the sequence is TGTGCCAGCAGCGCCGGACTAACGTCGATCGAGCAGTACTTC. It translates as CASSAGLTSIEQYF.